The 32 T cell receptor beta chains listed next were all sequenced from one sample in a study of blood T cell repertoires in COVID-19 (TCRdb year 2020). Receptors were amplified or captured by the immunoSEQ multiplex PCR assay. This immuneACCESS table, as held by TCRdb, lists in-frame sequences with V and J called but not all clones. Of the missing ones, under half trace to an unresolved V gene in checked studies; the others have no known cause. The sample data list approximately 190,000 clones, and 65% to 85% of these were observed just once. Of the sample, 7.5% is held by the ten largest clones. The sequencing input was PBMCs or T cells enriched from blood (not recorded which). The receptors were sampled from a man between 35 and 55 years old who had recovered from COVID-19.

V usage is TRBV5-4 and J usage is TRBJ2-3; the match to TRBD2 covers 7 bases. CDR1 is SGHNT, CDR2 YYREEE, per germline (reference sequence). V lost 0 bases, J lost 2 bases, and 3 bases stayed unmatched. The CDR3 contains 15 residues. The CDR3 coding sequence is TGTGCCAGCAGCTTGGACGGGGGGTTCACAGATACGCAGTATTTT. Amino acid sequence: CASSLDGGFTDTQYF.

In regard to this clone: This CDR3 fails to terminate in the conserved phenylalanine or tryptophan, so it likely reflects a read error. No DNA is shown, since the ends of the CDR3 on it are uncertain; the CDR3 is the one TCRdb lists. V gene TRBV21-1 combines with J gene TRBJ1-2. TRBV21-1 is shown as a pseudogene. Counting both end residues, the CDR3 totals 12 amino acids. The CDR3 reads CASSGGRNGEIE.

The chain combines TRBV28 with TRBJ2-3, with TRBD2 as a possible D gene (5 bases). Germline V CDR1 and CDR2: MDHEN, SYDVKM. CDR3 length: 15 residues. V gave up 4 bases and J gave up 0 bases, with 11 bases separating them. The CDR3 region is CASSSSTLSTDTQYF. The DNA of the CDR3 is TGTGCCAGCAGTTCTAGCACCCTTAGCACAGATACGCAGTATTTT.

The chain recombines TRBV11-2 with TRBJ2-5, with a tentative D call TRBD1 (6 bases). The CDR3 loop spans 16 amino acids. The germline gives CDR1 SGHAT, CDR2 FQNNGV. Trimming left V 1 base short and J 5 bases short, with 17 bases between. In DNA form, the CDR3 reads TGTGCCAGCAGCTTAGTGGGTGCAGGGGCGGTTGAGACCCAGTACTTC. Translation: CASSLVGAGAVETQYF.

The rearrangement uses TRBV13 and TRBJ1-6; D is possibly TRBD1 (5 bases). There are 13 residues in the CDR3. Trimming pared 3 bases from V and 9 bases from J, leaving 9 bases between. CDR1 and CDR2 from the germline V gene are PRHDT and FYEKMQ (reference sequence). The CDR3 DNA follows: TGTGCCAGCAGCTTGCAGGGCATTTCACCCCTCCACTTT. It codes for CASSLQGISPLHF.

This clone was found a few times. This chain connects TRBV11-2 to TRBJ1-1, with unresolved D. V was clipped by 7 bases and J by 5 bases, with 11 bases between them. The CDR3 covers 12 residues. From germline, CDR1 is SGHAT and CDR2 FQNNGV. The CDR3 DNA sequence: TGTGCCAGCACCCCAACCGCGACTGAAGCTTTCTTT. Protein sequence: CASTPTATEAFF.

This clone was seen a handful of times. The chain recombines TRBV19 with TRBJ1-1; TRBD1 matches at 9 bases. The germline gives CDR1 LNHDA, CDR2 SQIVND (reference sequence). The trim removed 5 bases at V and 3 bases at J, leaving 7 bases unmatched. The CDR3 has 15 amino acids. The DNA of the CDR3 is TGTGCCAGTAGTGGAACAGGGGGCGCGGACACTGAAGCTTTCTTT. It yields the protein CASSGTGGADTEAFF.

The chain combines TRBV13 with TRBJ1-1, with TRBD1 identical over 8 bases. Trimming cost V 4 bases and J 10 bases; bases outside gene matches: 5. The germline V gene encodes CDR1 PRHDT and CDR2 FYEKMQ (reference sequence). The CDR3 runs to 12 residues. CDR3 DNA: TGTGCCAGCAGCTCCCAGGGGGCCGGAGCTTTCTTT. Residues: CASSSQGAGAFF.

The J gene is TRBJ2-2, the V gene TRBV27; D is ambiguous. This CDR3 is 14 amino acids long. Germline lookup yields CDR1 MNHEY and CDR2 SMNVEV (reference sequence). Trimming took off 7 bases at V and 1 base at J, with 10 bases between the two ends. CDR3 sequence: CASTSLWNTGELFF. Here the CDR3 DNA reads TGTGCCAGCACCTCGCTATGGAACACCGGGGAGCTGTTTTTT.

The chain combines TRBV19 with TRBJ1-2; TRBD1 matches at 10 bases. The ends lost 6 bases at V and 8 bases at J; junction bases unmatched: 12. Germline CDR1 is LNHDA and CDR2 is SQIVND (reference sequence). The CDR3 spans 15 residues. The CDR3 spells CASRTGQGEAGGYTF. CDR3 DNA sequence: TGTGCCAGTAGGACCGGACAGGGGGAAGCTGGAGGCTACACCTTC.

This chain links TRBV5-1 with TRBJ1-1, with 7 positions matching TRBD1. After removal of 0 bases from V and 0 bases from J, the junction contained 8 bases not matched to a gene. CDR3 length: 17 amino acids. CDR1 is SGHRS and CDR2 is YFSETQ in the germline V gene. Here the CDR3 reads CASSLDSGGILNTEAFF. In nucleotides, the CDR3 is TGCGCCAGCAGCTTGGATTCAGGGGGGATTTTGAACACTGAAGCTTTCTTT.

The chain recombines TRBV19 with TRBJ1-1; D not certain. Germline V gene data show CDR1 as LNHDA and CDR2 as SQIVND (reference sequence). V lost 6 bases and J lost 1, with 9 bases in between. The CDR3 loop spans 13 amino acids. In DNA, the CDR3 is TGTGCCAGTAGCTCTAACAGGAACACTGAAGCTTTCTTT. This translates into CASSSNRNTEAFF.

The chain is built from TRBV7-2 and TRBJ2-3, with a tentative D call TRBD2 (5 bases). This CDR3 has 14 amino acids. The germline V gene has CDR1 SGHTA and CDR2 FQGNSA. With 6 bases removed from V and 1 base from J, the gap between germline ends came to 11 bases. CDR3 nucleotide sequence: TGTGCCAGCAGTCCCTCGCGGGGCACAGATACGCAGTATTTT. This gives the protein CASSPSRGTDTQYF.

The rearrangement joins TRBV5-1 to TRBJ2-2; 7 nucleotides match TRBD1. V lost 1 base, J lost 4 bases, and 4 bases stayed unmatched. CDR3 size: 15 residues. The germline gives CDR1 SGHRS, CDR2 YFSETQ. CDR3 amino acids: CASSLRAGGTGELFF. The CDR3, as DNA: TGCGCCAGCAGCTTGAGGGCAGGGGGCACCGGGGAGCTGTTTTTT.

CDR3 amino acids: CASSETGGAINQPQHF. The CDR3, as DNA: TGCGCCAGCAGTGAGACAGGGGGAGCCATCAATCAGCCCCAGCATTTT. The V gene is TRBV10-2, the J gene TRBJ1-5; TRBD1 matches at 8 bases. The germline CDR1 and CDR2 sequences are WSHSY and SAAADI. V dropped 2 bases and J dropped 3; count of bases not matched to a gene: 6. The CDR3 has 16 residues.

This clone has more than one count but fewer than ten. The J gene is TRBJ2-2, the V gene TRBV5-1, with 7 positions matching TRBD1. This CDR3 has 15 residues. The germline V gene encodes CDR1 SGHRS and CDR2 YFSETQ. J gave up 4 bases and V 4 bases, and 7 bases lay outside the gene matches. CDR3 residues: CASSGKTGTTGELFF. The DNA of the CDR3 is TGCGCCAGCAGCGGGAAGACAGGGACCACCGGGGAGCTGTTTTTT.

V and J are TRBV5-1 and TRBJ2-7, with 8 bases identical to TRBD1. V lost 3 bases to trimming and J lost 1 base; unmatched junction nucleotides: 3. In germline, CDR1 is SGHRS, CDR2 YFSETQ. CDR3 length: 14 residues. CDR3: CASSSGQVSYEQYF. The CDR3 nucleotides read TGCGCCAGCAGCTCGGGACAGGTATCCTACGAGCAGTACTTC.

The sample holds one count of this clone. The chain links TRBV14 to TRBJ2-5; D may be TRBD2 (5 bases). Germline assignment: CDR1 SGHDN and CDR2 FVKESK. The CDR3 consists of 15 residues. With 0 bases removed from V and 6 bases from J, the gap between germline ends came to 14 bases. In DNA, the CDR3 is TGTGCCAGCAGCCAAGATTCGGCTAGCCCCAAGACCCAGTACTTC. This encodes CASSQDSASPKTQYF.

This clone was observed a few times. The chain employs TRBV5-5 and TRBJ2-7; 9 bases match TRBD1. Trimming cost V 7 bases and J 3 bases; bases outside gene matches: 11. There are 15 residues in the CDR3. In germline, CDR1 is SGHKS, CDR2 YYEKEE (reference sequence). The DNA for the CDR3 is TGTGCCAGCTTCTCCCCCGGGACAGGGAACTACGAGCAGTACTTC. This encodes CASFSPGTGNYEQYF.

The rearrangement links TRBV9 to TRBJ2-6, with unresolved D. V lost 4 bases and J 2 bases, leaving 7 bases between the germline ends. Looked up from germline, CDR1 is SGDLS and CDR2 is YYNGEE. The CDR3 contains 14 residues. The CDR3 bases are TGTGCCAGCAGCTCTATGACTGGGGCCAACGTCCTGACTTTC. Residues: CASSSMTGANVLTF.

The J gene is TRBJ1-6, the V gene TRBV4-1; 9 bases match TRBD1. Germline V gene data show CDR1 as MGHRA and CDR2 as YSYEKL. CDR3 length: 15 amino acids. V shed 4 bases, J shed 5 bases, and the junction held 3 bases outside the gene matches. The CDR3 loop reads CASSPWTGDNSPLHF. CDR3 sequence (DNA): TGCGCCAGCAGCCCTTGGACAGGGGATAATTCACCCCTCCACTTT.

This chain uses TRBV4-3 with TRBJ2-1; D perhaps matches TRBD2 (5 bases). There are 16 residues in the CDR3. V lost 3 bases, J lost 5 bases, and 17 bases lay in between. Per the germline V gene, CDR1 is LGHNA and CDR2 is YSLEER. The chain's CDR3 is CASSQVVWHGNNEQFF. CDR3 nucleotides: TGCGCCAGCAGCCAGGTCGTGTGGCACGGGAACAATGAGCAGTTCTTC.

About this clone: Other DNA sequences in this specimen translate into the identical CDR3. The chain has TRBV6-5 and TRBJ1-5; possibly TRBD1 for D (6 bases). Germline V gene lookup returns CDR1 MNHEY and CDR2 SVGAGI. This CDR3 spans 14 amino acids. Deletions cut 2 bases from V and 4 bases from J, with 9 bases between. The CDR3 DNA sequence: TGTGCCAGCAGTTACGACAGGCGGAATCAGCCCCAGCATTTT. It yields the protein CASSYDRRNQPQHF.

The chain joins TRBV4-1 to TRBJ2-2, with 11 bases aligning to TRBD2. CDR3 length: 16 residues. Germline V lookup: CDR1 MGHRA, CDR2 YSYEKL. V dropped 4 bases and J dropped 3; count of bases not matched to a gene: 4. CDR3 nucleotides: TGCGCCAGCAGCCCTACGACTAGCGGGGACACCGGGGAGCTGTTTTTT. Protein: CASSPTTSGDTGELFF.

DNA of the CDR3: TGCAGCGGACGACAGGGGAGAGGTGAAGCTTTCTTT. Its translation: CSGRQGRGEAFF. The rearrangement joins TRBV29-1 to TRBJ1-1; 8 nucleotides agree with TRBD1. The trim removed 7 bases at V and 7 bases at J, leaving 8 bases unmatched. Germline V gene lookup returns CDR1 SQVTM and CDR2 ANQGSEA. The CDR3 spans 12 residues.

The chain couples TRBV7-2 to TRBJ1-5, with 7 bases lining up with TRBD1. The germline gives CDR1 SGHTA, CDR2 FQGNSA. The CDR3 runs 16 residues. V shed 1 base, J shed 6 bases, and the junction held 9 bases outside the gene matches. CDR3 loop: CASSLVGGVGSQPQHF. The CDR3 region has the DNA TGTGCCAGCAGCTTAGTAGGGGGCGTCGGTAGTCAGCCCCAGCATTTT.

The V gene is TRBV19, the J gene TRBJ1-1; 8 bases fit TRBD1. V gave up 6 bases and J gave up 4 bases; unmatched junction bases: 7. CDR1 LNHDA and CDR2 SQIVND come from the germline V gene (reference sequence). The CDR3 sequence is 14 residues long. The CDR3 sequence is CASRGQVGGTEAFF. The CDR3 bases are TGTGCCAGTAGGGGACAGGTCGGGGGCACTGAAGCTTTCTTT.

The chain is built from TRBV16 and TRBJ1-2, with D maybe TRBD1 (5 bases). Germline-derived CDR1 and CDR2 are KGHSY and FQNENV. V dropped 3 bases and J dropped 2 bases, with 19 bases sitting between them. The CDR3 length is 17 residues. The CDR3 coding sequence is TGTGCCAGCAGCCACCGACGAAAGCGGGGACGGAACTATGGCTACACCTTC. Encoded protein: CASSHRRKRGRNYGYTF.

The gene calls are TRBV7-8 and TRBJ1-2, with D possibly TRBD1 on 5 matching bases. CDR3 length: 12 amino acids. The germline V gene has CDR1 SGHVS and CDR2 FQNEAQ. Trimming shortened V by 5 bases and J by 5 bases, and 9 bases separated the two germline ends. The CDR3 loop reads CASSRDSYGYTF. The CDR3, as DNA: TGTGCCAGCAGCCGAGACAGTTATGGCTACACCTTC. Based on the CDR3 plus reference TRBV7-8 and TRBJ1-2, the full variable domain is GAGVSQSPRYKVAKRGQDVALRCDPISGHVSLFWYQQALGQGPEFLTYFQNEAQLDKSGLPSDRFFAERPEGSVSTLKIQRTQQEDSAVYLCASSRDSYGYTFGSGTRLTVV.

V usage is TRBV4-1 and J usage is TRBJ1-2; no reliable D call. CDR1 and CDR2 from the germline V gene are MGHRA and YSYEKL. CDR3 length: 12 amino acids. V lost 0 bases and J 5 bases, leaving 4 bases between the germline ends. CDR3 loop: CASSQDAYGYTF. The DNA for the CDR3 is TGCGCCAGCAGCCAAGATGCGTATGGCTACACCTTC.

The chain carries TRBV30 and TRBJ1-2, with 7 bases fitting TRBD1. The V gene end was trimmed by 0 bases and the J gene end by 4 bases; junction bases not matched to a gene: 5. This CDR3 comprises 14 residues. Germline CDR1 reads GTSNPN; CDR2 reads SVGIG (reference sequence). The CDR3 here is CAWSVIAGGYGYTF. The CDR3 DNA reads as TGTGCCTGGAGTGTAATAGCAGGGGGCTATGGCTACACCTTC.

The rearrangement links TRBV19 to TRBJ1-5; 10 bases match TRBD1. Germline loops: CDR1 LNHDA, CDR2 SQIVND (reference sequence). The CDR3 covers 17 residues. With 5 bases clipped from V and 7 bases from J, the junction kept 14 bases outside the gene matches. The CDR3 DNA reads TGTGCCAGTAGTCCTTCACCGGGACAGGGGACTTGGCAGCCCCAGCATTTT. Translation: CASSPSPGQGTWQPQHF.